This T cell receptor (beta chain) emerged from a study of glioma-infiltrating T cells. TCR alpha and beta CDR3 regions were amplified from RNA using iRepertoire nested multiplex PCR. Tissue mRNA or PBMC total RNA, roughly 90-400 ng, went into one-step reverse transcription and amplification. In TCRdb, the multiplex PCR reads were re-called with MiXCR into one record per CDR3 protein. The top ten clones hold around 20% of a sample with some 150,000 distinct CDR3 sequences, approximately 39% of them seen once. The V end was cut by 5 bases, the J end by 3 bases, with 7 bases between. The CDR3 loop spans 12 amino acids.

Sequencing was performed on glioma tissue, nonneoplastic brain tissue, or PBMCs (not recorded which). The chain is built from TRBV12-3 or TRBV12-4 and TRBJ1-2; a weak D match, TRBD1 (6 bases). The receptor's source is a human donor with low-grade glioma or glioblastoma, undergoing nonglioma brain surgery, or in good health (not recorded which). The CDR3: CASSTGYYGYTF. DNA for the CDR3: TGTGCCAGCAGTACAGGGTACTATGGCTACACCTTC.